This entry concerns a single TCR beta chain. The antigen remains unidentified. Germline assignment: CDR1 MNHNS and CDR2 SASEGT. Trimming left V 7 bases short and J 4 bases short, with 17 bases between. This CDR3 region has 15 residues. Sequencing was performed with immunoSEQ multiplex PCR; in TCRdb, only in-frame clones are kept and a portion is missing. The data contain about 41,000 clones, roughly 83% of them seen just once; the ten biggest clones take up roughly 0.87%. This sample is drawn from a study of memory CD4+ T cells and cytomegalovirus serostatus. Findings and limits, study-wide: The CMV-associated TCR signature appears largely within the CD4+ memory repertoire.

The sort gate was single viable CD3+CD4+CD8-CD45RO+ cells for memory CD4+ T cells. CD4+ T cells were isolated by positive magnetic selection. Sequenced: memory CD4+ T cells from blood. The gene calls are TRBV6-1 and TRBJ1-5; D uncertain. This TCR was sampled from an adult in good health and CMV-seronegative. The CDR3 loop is CASIIKPVGNQPQHF. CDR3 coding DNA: TGTGCCAGCATAATAAAGCCGGTTGGAAATCAGCCCCAGCATTTT.